These T cell receptor beta chains were read from a single sample in a study of cytomegalovirus exposure and HLA in healthy donors. Profiling relied on immunoSEQ multiplex PCR, and the TCRdb table lists in-frame clones only, not all of them. The repertoire holds fewer than 250,000 clones, with roughly 80% as singletons. The sequencing sample was made of PBMCs. The receptors come from a woman in her 30s in good health and CMV-seropositive. Both conserved end residues are part of each CDR3. Each record gives: J gene, D gene, clone size, V gene, CDR3 DNA, CDR3 protein. A D gene is named only where the DNA matches it firmly. Clone sizes are given selectively: once, few, many, or a class where the clone is expanded.

J: TRBJ2-7
D: TRBD1
size: .
V: TRBV6-5
DNA: TGTGCCAGCAGTTACTGGGGACAGAACGAGCAGTACTTC
CDR3: CASSYWGQNEQYF

J: TRBJ2-2
D: .
size: .
V: TRBV19
DNA: TGTGCCAGTCGTACAGGGAACACCGGGGAGCTGTTTTTT
CDR3: CASRTGNTGELFF

J: TRBJ2-5
D: TRBD2
size: .
V: TRBV7-2
DNA: TGTGCCAGCAGGGTGACTAGCGGGATAGAGACCCAGTACTTC
CDR3: CASRVTSGIETQYF

J: TRBJ2-1
D: .
size: .
V: TRBV5-1
DNA: TGCGCCAGCAGCTTGGTTGCGGGGAAGAGCTCCTACAATGAGCAGTTCTTC
CDR3: CASSLVAGKSSYNEQFF

J: TRBJ2-1
D: TRBD1
size: .
V: TRBV11-2
DNA: TGTGCCAGCAACCGCCGGGACAGGGGGCGACTCAATGAGCAGTTCTTC
CDR3: CASNRRDRGRLNEQFF

J: TRBJ1-1
D: TRBD1
size: .
V: TRBV11-2
DNA: TGTGCCAGCAGCTTAGCACAGGGGGCGTACACTGAAGCTTTCTTT
CDR3: CASSLAQGAYTEAFF

J: TRBJ2-5
D: .
size: few
V: TRBV27
DNA: TGTGCCAGCAGGTCGACTAGGCCGCTGGAGACCCAGTACTTC
CDR3: CASRSTRPLETQYF

J: TRBJ1-2
D: .
size: .
V: TRBV7-3
DNA: TGTGCCAGCAGCTTTCACCCCCAGGCGGGGGGGCCAGATGGCTACACCTTC
CDR3: CASSFHPQAGGPDGYTF

J: TRBJ1-2
D: .
size: .
V: TRBV7-8
DNA: TGTGCCAGCAGCCCGGACAGATCCTATGGCTACACCTTC
CDR3: CASSPDRSYGYTF

J: TRBJ2-2
D: .
size: .
V: TRBV2
DNA: TGTGCCAGCAGGGGAGACACCGGGGAGCTGTTTTTT
CDR3: CASRGDTGELFF

J: TRBJ1-2
D: .
size: once
V: TRBV5-4
DNA: TGTGCCAGCAGCTTGTCGCCCAAAGACACCTGGGGCTACACCTTC
CDR3: CASSLSPKDTWGYTF

J: TRBJ1-1
D: .
size: .
V: TRBV7-9
DNA: TGTGCCAGCAGCCCCCGGGTCCCAGACACTGAAGCTTTCTTT
CDR3: CASSPRVPDTEAFF

J: TRBJ2-1
D: TRBD2
size: .
V: TRBV5-1
DNA: TGCGCCAGCAGCTTGGCCTTACTAGCGGGGGGTCTCAGCTCCTACAATGAGCAGTTCTTC
CDR3: CASSLALLAGGLSSYNEQFF

J: TRBJ1-2
D: TRBD1
size: .
V: TRBV2
DNA: TGTGCCAGCAGGCCGGGACAGGGGAGCTATGGCTACACCTTC
CDR3: CASRPGQGSYGYTF

J: TRBJ1-6
D: TRBD1
size: .
V: TRBV28
DNA: TGTGCCAGCAGTTTCCTGTCTGGGACAGGGAATTCACCCCTCCACTTT
CDR3: CASSFLSGTGNSPLHF

J: TRBJ2-3
D: TRBD1
size: .
V: TRBV9
DNA: TGTGCCAGCAGCGTAGCGGTAGCAGGGGGAGATACGCAGTATTTT
CDR3: CASSVAVAGGDTQYF

J: TRBJ2-5
D: .
size: .
V: TRBV9
DNA: TGTGCCAGCAGCGTAGGGCTAGCACAAGAGACCCAGTACTTC
CDR3: CASSVGLAQETQYF

J: TRBJ2-5
D: .
size: few
V: TRBV30
DNA: TGTGCCTGGGGGCAGGGAAGAGAGACCCAGTACTTC
CDR3: CAWGQGRETQYF

J: TRBJ1-2
D: .
size: .
V: TRBV5-1
DNA: TGCGCCAGCATGGTTAGGGGGTTTTGCTATGGCTACACCTTC
CDR3: CASMVRGFCYGYTF

J: TRBJ1-1
D: .
size: .
V: TRBV28
DNA: TGTGCCAGTGGCCGGGACACCTTGAACACTGAAGCTTTCTTT
CDR3: CASGRDTLNTEAFF

J: TRBJ2-3
D: .
size: .
V: TRBV12-1
DNA: TGTTGCCGCAGGGGGTCAGATACGCAGTATTTT
CDR3: CCRRGSDTQYF

J: TRBJ2-2
D: TRBD1
size: .
V: TRBV11-2
DNA: TGTGCCAGCAGTAACAGGGGGCTGGGCACCGGGGAGCTGTTTTTT
CDR3: CASSNRGLGTGELFF

J: TRBJ2-1
D: .
size: once
V: TRBV25-1
DNA: TGTGCCAGCAGTGATCCCCCCGGGCAGGGCCGGAGTGAGCAGTTCTTC
CDR3: CASSDPPGQGRSEQFF

J: TRBJ2-3
D: TRBD1
size: .
V: TRBV4-1
DNA: TGCGCCAGCAGCCCCAACATAAGACAGGGGGGCGCGGCAGATACGCAGTATTTT
CDR3: CASSPNIRQGGAADTQYF

J: TRBJ2-1
D: .
size: .
V: TRBV6-5
DNA: TGTGCCAGCAGTTCCAGGAACAATGAGCAGTTCTTC
CDR3: CASSSRNNEQFF

J: TRBJ1-4
D: .
size: .
V: TRBV4-1
DNA: TGCGCCAGCAGCCGTCTGGGGCAGGCTAATGAAAAACTGTTTTTT
CDR3: CASSRLGQANEKLFF

J: TRBJ1-5
D: .
size: .
V: TRBV15
DNA: TGTGCCACCAGCAGGGGCCAGGGCCCTCAGCCCCAGCATTTT
CDR3: CATSRGQGPQPQHF

J: TRBJ2-3
D: .
size: few
V: TRBV5-1
DNA: TGCGCCAGCAGCTTGGTTGGCGGGGGCACAGATACGCAGTATTTT
CDR3: CASSLVGGGTDTQYF

J: TRBJ2-2
D: .
size: .
V: TRBV11-2
DNA: TGTGCCAGCAGCCGTACTACGAACACCGGGGAGCTGTTTTTT
CDR3: CASSRTTNTGELFF

J: TRBJ1-5
D: TRBD1
size: once
V: TRBV15
DNA: TGTGCCACCAGCAGAGAAGGACAGGTCGAACAGCCCCAGCATTTT
CDR3: CATSREGQVEQPQHF

J: TRBJ2-7
D: TRBD1
size: .
V: TRBV11-2
DNA: TGTGCCAGCAGCTCAAGGACAGGACGCGGCGAGCAGTACTTC
CDR3: CASSSRTGRGEQYF

J: TRBJ2-7
D: .
size: .
V: TRBV7-2
DNA: TGTGCCAGCAGCCCGCCCCGGGGACAAAGCCGATACGAGCAGTACTTC
CDR3: CASSPPRGQSRYEQYF

J: TRBJ1-2
D: .
size: .
V: TRBV5-4
DNA: TGTGCCAGCAGCTCCGCAGGGGATTCCGACTATGGCTACACCTTC
CDR3: CASSSAGDSDYGYTF

J: TRBJ2-3
D: TRBD2
size: .
V: TRBV19
DNA: TGTGCCAGTAGTACGGGACTAGCGGGAGTTTATGATACGCAGTATTTT
CDR3: CASSTGLAGVYDTQYF

J: TRBJ1-1
D: .
size: few
V: TRBV6-5
DNA: TGTGCCAGCAGCCGGACAGATTCGCCAGCTTTCTTT
CDR3: CASSRTDSPAFF

J: TRBJ1-2
D: TRBD1
size: .
V: TRBV6-4
DNA: TGTGCCAGCTCCCCTCAAGGGACAGGGGATGGCTACACCTTC
CDR3: CASSPQGTGDGYTF

J: TRBJ2-7
D: .
size: .
V: TRBV15
DNA: TGTGCCACCAGCACTGGGGACACTGATCGAGAGCAGTACTTC
CDR3: CATSTGDTDREQYF